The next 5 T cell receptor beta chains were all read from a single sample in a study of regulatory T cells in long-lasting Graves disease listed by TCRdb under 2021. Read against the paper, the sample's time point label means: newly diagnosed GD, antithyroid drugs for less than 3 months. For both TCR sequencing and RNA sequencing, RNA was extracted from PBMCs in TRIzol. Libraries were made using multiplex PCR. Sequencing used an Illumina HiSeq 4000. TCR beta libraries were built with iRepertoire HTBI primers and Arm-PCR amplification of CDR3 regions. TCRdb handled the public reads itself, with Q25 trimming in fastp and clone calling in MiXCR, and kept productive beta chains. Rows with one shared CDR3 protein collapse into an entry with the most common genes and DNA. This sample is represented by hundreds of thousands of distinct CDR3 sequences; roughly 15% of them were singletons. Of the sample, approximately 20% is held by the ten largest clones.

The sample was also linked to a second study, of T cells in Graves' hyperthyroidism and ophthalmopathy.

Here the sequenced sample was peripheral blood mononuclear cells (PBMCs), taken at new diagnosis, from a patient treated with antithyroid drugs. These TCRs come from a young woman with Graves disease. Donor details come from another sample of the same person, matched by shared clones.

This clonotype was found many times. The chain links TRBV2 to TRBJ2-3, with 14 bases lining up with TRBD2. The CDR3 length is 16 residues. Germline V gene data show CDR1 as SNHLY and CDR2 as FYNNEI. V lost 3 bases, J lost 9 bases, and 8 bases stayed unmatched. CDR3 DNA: TGTGCCAGCAGTGAGGGACTAGCGGGAGAGAGGCGCACGCAGTATTTT. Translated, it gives CASSEGLAGERRTQYF.

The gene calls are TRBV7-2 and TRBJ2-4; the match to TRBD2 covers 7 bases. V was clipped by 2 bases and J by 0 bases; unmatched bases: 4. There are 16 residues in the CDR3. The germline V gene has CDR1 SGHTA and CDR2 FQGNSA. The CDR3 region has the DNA TGTGCCAGCAGCTTACAAGCTAGCGGAGCCAAAAACATTCAGTACTTC. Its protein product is CASSLQASGAKNIQYF.

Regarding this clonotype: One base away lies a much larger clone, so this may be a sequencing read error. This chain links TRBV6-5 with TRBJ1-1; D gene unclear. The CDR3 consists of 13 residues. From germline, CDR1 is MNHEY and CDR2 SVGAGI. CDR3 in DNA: TGTGCCGGCAGTTGGAAACAGAACACTGAAGCTTTCTTT. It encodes CAGSWKQNTEAFF.

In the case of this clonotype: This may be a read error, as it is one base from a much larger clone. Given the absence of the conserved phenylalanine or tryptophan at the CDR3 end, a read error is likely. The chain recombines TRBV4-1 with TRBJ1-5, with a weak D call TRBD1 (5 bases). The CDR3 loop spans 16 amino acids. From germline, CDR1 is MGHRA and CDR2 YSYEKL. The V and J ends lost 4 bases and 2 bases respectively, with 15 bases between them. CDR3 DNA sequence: TGCGCCAGCAGCCCCCAGGGCGGGGGTGGCAATCAGCCCCAGCATTCT. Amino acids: CASSPQGGGGNQPQHS.

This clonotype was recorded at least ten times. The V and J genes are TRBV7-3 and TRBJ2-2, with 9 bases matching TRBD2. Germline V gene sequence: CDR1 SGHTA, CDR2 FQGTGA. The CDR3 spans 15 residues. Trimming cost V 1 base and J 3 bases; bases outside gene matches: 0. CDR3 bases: TGTGCCAGCAGCTTAAGCGGGAGGGACACCGGGGAGCTGTTTTTT. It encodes CASSLSGRDTGELFF.